In this sample, the clone carrying this T cell receptor (beta chain) turned up once. Its target is unknown. The data derive from a study of radiotherapy plus CTLA-4 blockade in lung cancer. Study as a whole: Of all patients, 15% to 20% responded objectively and 31% showed disease control.

This CDR3 contains 15 residues. V was pared by 0 bases and J by 6 bases, with 6 bases of the junction left unmatched. In germline, CDR1 is SGDLS, CDR2 YYNGEE. This table comes from immunoSEQ multiplex PCR, and its TCRdb copy is limited to in-frame clones, with some not included. The top ten hold around 15% of the sample, which has about 84,000 clones, roughly 78% seen once. Alongside CTLA-4 blockade with ipilimumab, patients with chemo-refractory metastatic non-small-cell lung cancer received focal radiation. Study-wide results and limits: Some TCR clones had been derived from tumors. These clones expanded in peripheral blood after radiotherapy plus ipilimumab. It was early blood T cell clone dynamics, with interferon-beta, that reportedly best predicted response.

The material was peripheral blood, obtained from a patient treated with radiotherapy plus ipilimumab. The chain joins TRBV9 to TRBJ2-7, with TRBD2 matching over 10 bases. The receptor was derived from a human donor with non-small cell lung cancer that progressed on radiotherapy plus ipilimumab. The CDR3 reads CASSVVPSGRGEQYF. CDR3 nucleotides: TGTGCCAGCAGCGTAGTACCTAGCGGGAGAGGCGAGCAGTACTTC. Combining the CDR3 with reference TRBV9 and TRBJ2-7 gives the whole variable domain DSGVTQTPKHLITATGQRVTLRCSPRSGDLSVYWYQQSLDQGLQFLIQYYNGEERAKGNILERFSAQQFPDLHSELNLSSLELGDSALYFCASSVVPSGRGEQYFGPGTRLTVT.